This T cell receptor (beta chain) was retrieved from a study of blood T cell repertoires in COVID-19 (dated by TCRdb to 2020 to 2022). Broadly, across the study: The collaborator samples originated in the United States, Italy and Spain and spanned the acute and convalescent phases of COVID-19. The material from the prospective study consisted of cDNA or gDNA derived from T cells, B-cell-depleted T cells, or PBMCs. Subjects who had been exposed to COVID-19, were actively infected with it, or had recovered from it provided the deeply sampled blood TCRbeta repertoires that made up the dataset. The repertoires were released in a freely available public database meant as a resource for research on the immune response to SARS-CoV-2. The samples were drawn from two sources: the first 160 participants of the ongoing ImmuneRACE study, and fewer than 1,500 subjects contributed by 6 global collaborators. A de-identified subject ID, COVID-19 status, age in years and sex were almost always included in the sample metadata. Where available, HLA class I and class II types were obtained from metadata supplied by the sample provider rather than from assay-based typing. The research as a whole found: How much clinical and demographic metadata was included differed by source and by participant, and the metadata was provided uncurated.

V lost 4 bases and J lost 6 bases; the stretch between them is 10 bases long. Reading from cysteine to phenylalanine, the CDR3 counts 13 amino acids. The CDR3 DNA has 39 bases and is translated from base 1. CDR1 and CDR2, per the germline V gene, are SGHRS and YFSETQ. Concerning this clone itself: Its antigen specificity is not known. Base qualities are not recorded, but no much larger clone differs from it by a single base.

TCRbeta CDR3 regions were amplified from genomic DNA using the immunoSEQ Assay, a bias-controlled multiplex PCR. The authors processed their data as follows. The number of nucleated cells in each sample was estimated by amplification of reference gene primers within the assay. Sequence reads were collapsed and filtered to measure the absolute abundance of every unique TCRbeta CDR3 rearrangement. For each sample, productive Simpson clonality was calculated as the square root of Simpson's diversity index across productive rearrangements. This is the immuneACCESS table as TCRdb keeps it, with only in-frame sequences that have V and J called. A part of the clones is gone; compared with another copy, unresolved V genes explain less than half, and the rest is unexplained. V and J calls and clone size come straight from that table; D and trimming were deduced from the DNA. In all, the sample holds 25,000 to 35,000 clones, and roughly 93% of those were seen once. The ten largest clones add up to around 0.8% of the sample.

One collaborating source in Seattle enrolled patients while the patients were actively infected and followed the patients over time throughout the course of disease. The collaborating institutions used their own protocols to collect whole blood in K2EDTA tubes. Collaborator samples were shipped for TCRbeta analysis as frozen whole blood, isolated PBMCs, or DNA extracted from either sample type. The rearrangement joined TRBV5-1 to TRBJ2-2; TRBD2 could be the D gene, as 5 bases match. Sequences were obtained from peripheral blood. This clonotype was obtained from an older woman with COVID-19, enrolled during active disease. The CDR3 is CASSKLGSGELFF. At the DNA level, the sequence is TGCGCCAGCAGCAAACTAGGGTCCGGGGAGCTGTTTTTT.